This TCR beta chain was identified in a study of cytomegalovirus exposure and HLA in healthy donors. Study-wide results and limits: Roughly even sequencing depth across donors was the assumption behind the presence/absence analyses.

This PCR relied on a set of 60 Vbeta primers and 13 Jbeta primers. Only in-frame clones appear in the TCRdb table, and some are missing; sequencing was by immunoSEQ multiplex PCR. The table shows around 280,000 clones, with 70% to 90% occurring only once. A note on this clone: Antigen: not known.

The CDR3 covers 15 residues. V lost 3 bases and J lost 3, with 11 bases in between. What was sequenced was PBMCs. The source is a woman between 18 and 30 years old in good health and CMV-seronegative. This rearrangement joins TRBV23-1 to TRBJ1-4; a possible D gene is TRBD1 (5 bases). TRBV23-1 belongs to the ORF category, with a function that is uncertain. This chain's CDR3 is CASSHVNRPNEKLFF. CDR3 coding DNA: TGCGCCAGCAGTCATGTAAACAGGCCTAATGAAAAACTGTTTTTT.